Detailed here is one T cell receptor beta chain. Its target is not known. This sample is part of a study of long-term antiretroviral therapy in people with HIV. Study-level background: The 2015 immediate-ART recommendation was preceded by the earliest samples by about a decade. Study outcomes and limitations: In HIV, the repertoires covered a tighter span of CDR3 lengths than in controls.

They ran version v3.0 of the immunoSEQ assay at survey level. Sequenced by immunoSEQ multiplex PCR; TCRdb stores in-frame clones only, minus some. The repertoire holds 23,000 or so clones, more than 65% seen once, with around 4.8% in the top ten. CDR1 and CDR2 from the germline V gene are LNHDA and SQIVND (reference sequence). The CDR3 extends over 14 amino acids. Trimming stripped 7 bases from V and 7 bases from J, with 14 bases between. The receptor comes from a woman between 40 and 50 years old with HIV. The specimen was unsorted PBMCs, collected 0.5 years after starting antiretroviral therapy. The rearrangement links TRBV19 to TRBJ1-6; D gene unclear. The CDR3 loop reads CASTGSPGNSPLHF. The CDR3 DNA reads TGTGCCAGTACTGGCAGCCCGGGAAATTCACCCCTCCACTTT.